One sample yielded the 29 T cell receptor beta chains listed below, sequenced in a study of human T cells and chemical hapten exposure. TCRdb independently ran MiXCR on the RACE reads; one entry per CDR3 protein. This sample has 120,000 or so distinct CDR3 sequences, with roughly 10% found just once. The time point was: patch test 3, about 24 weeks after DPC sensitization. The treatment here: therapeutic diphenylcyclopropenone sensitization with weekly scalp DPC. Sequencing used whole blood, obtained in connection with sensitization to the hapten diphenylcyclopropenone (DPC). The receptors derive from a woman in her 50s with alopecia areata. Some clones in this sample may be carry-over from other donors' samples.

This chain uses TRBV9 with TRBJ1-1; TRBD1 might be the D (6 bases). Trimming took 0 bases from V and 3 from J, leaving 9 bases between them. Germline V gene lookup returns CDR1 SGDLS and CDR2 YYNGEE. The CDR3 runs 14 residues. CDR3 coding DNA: TGTGCCAGCAGCGTAGGGGGGGCTGACACTGAAGCTTTCTTT. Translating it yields CASSVGGADTEAFF. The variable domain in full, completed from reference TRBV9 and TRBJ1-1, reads DSGVTQTPKHLITATGQRVTLRCSPRSGDLSVYWYQQSLDQGLQFLIQYYNGEERAKGNILERFSAQQFPDLHSELNLSSLELGDSALYFCASSVGGADTEAFFGQGTRLTVV.

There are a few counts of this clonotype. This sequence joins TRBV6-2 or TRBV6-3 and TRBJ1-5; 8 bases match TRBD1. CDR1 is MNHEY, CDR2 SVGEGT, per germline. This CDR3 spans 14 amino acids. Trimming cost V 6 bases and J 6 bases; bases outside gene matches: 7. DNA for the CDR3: TGTGCCAGCAGCTTAACAGGGGGAAGTCAGCCCCAGCATTTT. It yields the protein CASSLTGGSQPQHF.

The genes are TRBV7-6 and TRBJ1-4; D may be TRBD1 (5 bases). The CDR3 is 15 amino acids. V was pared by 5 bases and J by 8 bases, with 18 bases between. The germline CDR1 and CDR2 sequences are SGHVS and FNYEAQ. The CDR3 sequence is CASSLERGIGEKLFF. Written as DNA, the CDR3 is TGTGCCAGCAGCCTGGAGAGGGGAATAGGGGAAAAACTGTTTTTT.

CDR3 nucleotide sequence: TGTGCCACCAGCCCCGGAGGTATAGCGGAAGTCTCCTACAATGAGCAGTTCTTC. It is translated as CATSPGGIAEVSYNEQFF. V is TRBV15 and J is TRBJ2-1, with D possibly TRBD2 on 6 matching bases. Deletions cut 5 bases from V and 0 bases from J, with 20 bases between. The CDR3 runs 18 residues. Per the germline V gene, CDR1 is LNHNV and CDR2 is YYDKDF (reference sequence).

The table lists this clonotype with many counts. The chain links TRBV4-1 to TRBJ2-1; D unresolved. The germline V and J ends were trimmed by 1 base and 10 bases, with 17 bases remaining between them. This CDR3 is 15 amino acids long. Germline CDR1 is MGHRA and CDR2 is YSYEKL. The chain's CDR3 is CASSQVILDGAEQFF. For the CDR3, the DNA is TGCGCCAGCAGCCAAGTAATTCTAGACGGCGCCGAGCAGTTCTTC.

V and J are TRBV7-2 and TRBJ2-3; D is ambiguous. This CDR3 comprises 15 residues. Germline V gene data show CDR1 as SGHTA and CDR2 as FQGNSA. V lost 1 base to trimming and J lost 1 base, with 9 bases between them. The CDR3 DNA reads TGTGCCAGCAGCTTAGGAGTCCTTGGCACAGATACGCAGTATTTT. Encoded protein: CASSLGVLGTDTQYF. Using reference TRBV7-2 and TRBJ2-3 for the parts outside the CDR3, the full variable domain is GAGVSQSPSNKVTEKGKDVELRCDPISGHTALYWYRQSLGQGLEFLIYFQGNSAPDKSGLPSDRFSAERTGGSVSTLTIQRTQQEDSAVYLCASSLGVLGTDTQYFGPGTRLTVL.

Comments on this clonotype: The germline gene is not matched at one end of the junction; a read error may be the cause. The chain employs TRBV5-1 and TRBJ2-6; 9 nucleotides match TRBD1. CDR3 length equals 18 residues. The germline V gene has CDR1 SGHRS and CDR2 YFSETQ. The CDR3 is CARSFLSWTGVGANVLTF. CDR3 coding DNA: TGCGCCCGCAGCTTTCTTTCGTGGACAGGGGTCGGGGCCAACGTCCTGACTTTC.

The CDR3 region is CASSLNIGTDSYEQYF. The CDR3 DNA sequence: TGTGCCAGCAGTTTAAACATCGGGACAGACTCCTACGAGCAGTACTTC. The rearrangement uses TRBV12-3 or TRBV12-4 and TRBJ2-7; 7 positions agree with TRBD1. The CDR3 length is 16 residues. V shed 2 bases, J shed 0 bases, and the junction held 7 bases outside the gene matches.

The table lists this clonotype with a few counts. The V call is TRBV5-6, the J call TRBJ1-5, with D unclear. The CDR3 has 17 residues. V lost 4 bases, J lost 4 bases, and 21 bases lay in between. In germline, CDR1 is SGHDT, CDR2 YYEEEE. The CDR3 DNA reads TGTGCCAGCAGCCTGGGGATGGAGCGTATTCAAAATCAGCCCCAGCATTTT. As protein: CASSLGMERIQNQPQHF.

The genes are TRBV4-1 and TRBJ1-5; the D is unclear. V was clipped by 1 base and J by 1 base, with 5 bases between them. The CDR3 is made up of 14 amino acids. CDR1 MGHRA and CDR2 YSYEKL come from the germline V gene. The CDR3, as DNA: TGCGCCAGCAGCCAAGGAAACAGCAATCAGCCCCAGCATTTT. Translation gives CASSQGNSNQPQHF.

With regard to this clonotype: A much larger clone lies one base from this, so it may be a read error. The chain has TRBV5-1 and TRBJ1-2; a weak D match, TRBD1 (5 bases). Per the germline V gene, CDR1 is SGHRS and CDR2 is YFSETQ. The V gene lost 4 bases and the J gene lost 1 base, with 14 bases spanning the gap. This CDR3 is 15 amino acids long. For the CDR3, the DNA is TGCGCCAGCAGCGACGGACATTCCCGTAACTATGGCTACACCTTC. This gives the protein CASSDGHSRNYGYTF.

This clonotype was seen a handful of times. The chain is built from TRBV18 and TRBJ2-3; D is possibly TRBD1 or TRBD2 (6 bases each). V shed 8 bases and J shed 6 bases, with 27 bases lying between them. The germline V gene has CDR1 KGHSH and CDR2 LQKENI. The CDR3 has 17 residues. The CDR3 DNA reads TGTGCCAGCCCAAAGGACGCTAGCGACAGGAGACTGGATACGCAGTATTTT. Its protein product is CASPKDASDRRLDTQYF.

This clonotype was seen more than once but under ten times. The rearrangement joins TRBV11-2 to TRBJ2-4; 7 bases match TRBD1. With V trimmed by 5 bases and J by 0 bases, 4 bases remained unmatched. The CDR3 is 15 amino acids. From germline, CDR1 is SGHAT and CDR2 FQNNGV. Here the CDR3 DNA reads TGTGCCAGCAGCCTCCGGGACAGAGCCAAAAACATTCAGTACTTC. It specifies CASSLRDRAKNIQYF.

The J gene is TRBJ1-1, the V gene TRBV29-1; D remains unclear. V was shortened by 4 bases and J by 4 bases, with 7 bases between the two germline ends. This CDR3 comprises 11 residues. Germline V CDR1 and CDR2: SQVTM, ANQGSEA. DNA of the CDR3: TGCAGCGTTGCTATTTCCACTGAAGCTTTCTTT. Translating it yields CSVAISTEAFF. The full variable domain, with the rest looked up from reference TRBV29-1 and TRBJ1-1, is SAVISQKPSRDICQRGTSLTIQCQVDSQVTMMFWYRQQPGQSLTLIATANQGSEATYESGFVIDKFPISRPNLTFSTLTVSNMSPEDSSIYLCSVAISTEAFFGQGTRLTVV.

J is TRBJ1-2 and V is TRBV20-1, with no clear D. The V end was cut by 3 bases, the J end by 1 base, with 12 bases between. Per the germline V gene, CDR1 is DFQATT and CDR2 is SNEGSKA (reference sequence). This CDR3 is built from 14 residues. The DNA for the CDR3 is TGCAGTGCTAGCGGGAACGGAAATAACTATGGCTACACCTTC. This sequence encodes CSASGNGNNYGYTF.

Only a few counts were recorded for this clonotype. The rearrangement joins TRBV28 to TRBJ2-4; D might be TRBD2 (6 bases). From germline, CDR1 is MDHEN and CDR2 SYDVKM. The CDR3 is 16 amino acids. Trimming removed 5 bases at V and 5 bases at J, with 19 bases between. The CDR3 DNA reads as TGTGCCAGCAGTGCCTACCCGGGGGACGGGCAAAACATTCAGTACTTC. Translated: CASSAYPGDGQNIQYF.

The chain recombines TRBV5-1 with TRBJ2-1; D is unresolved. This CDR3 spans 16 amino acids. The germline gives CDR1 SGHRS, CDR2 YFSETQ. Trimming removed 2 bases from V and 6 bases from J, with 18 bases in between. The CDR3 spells CASSFFSDPPGNEQFF. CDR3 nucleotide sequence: TGCGCCAGCAGCTTTTTTTCCGACCCCCCCGGCAATGAGCAGTTCTTC. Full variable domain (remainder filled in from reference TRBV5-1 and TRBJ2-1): KAGVTQTPRYLIKTRGQQVTLSCSPISGHRSVSWYQQTPGQGLQFLFEYFSETQRNKGNFPGRFSGRQFSNSRSEMNVSTLELGDSALYLCASSFFSDPPGNEQFFGPGTRLTVL.

The CDR3 DNA reads as TGTGCCAGCGTGCGGGGTGGAGAGCAGTACTTC. This codes for CASVRGGEQYF. This chain joins TRBV6-1 and TRBJ2-7; a weak D match, TRBD2 (6 bases). Germline-derived CDR1 and CDR2 are MNHNS and SASEGT. Trimming took 8 bases from V and 7 from J, leaving 12 bases between them. The CDR3 sequence is 11 residues long.

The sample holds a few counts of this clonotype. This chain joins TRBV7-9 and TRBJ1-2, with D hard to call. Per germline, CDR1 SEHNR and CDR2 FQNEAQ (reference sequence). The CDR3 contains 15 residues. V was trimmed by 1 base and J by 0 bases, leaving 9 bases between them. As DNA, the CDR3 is TGTGCCAGCAGCTTAGTTCAGCGTACTAACTATGGCTACACCTTC. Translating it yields CASSLVQRTNYGYTF. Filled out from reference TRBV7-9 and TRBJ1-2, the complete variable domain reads DTGVSQNPRHKITKRGQNVTFRCDPISEHNRLYWYRQTLGQGPEFLTYFQNEAQLEKSRLLSDRFSAERPKGSFSTLEIQRTEQGDSAMYLCASSLVQRTNYGYTFGSGTRLTVV.

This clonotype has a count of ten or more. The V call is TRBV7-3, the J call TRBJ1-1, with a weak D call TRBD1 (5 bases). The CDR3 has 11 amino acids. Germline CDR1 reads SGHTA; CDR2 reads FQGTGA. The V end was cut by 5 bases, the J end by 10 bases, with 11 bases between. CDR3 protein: CASSGGRGAFF. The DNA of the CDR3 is TGTGCCAGCAGCGGGGGTAGGGGAGCTTTCTTT.

Written as DNA, the CDR3 is TGCAGTGCTGCTACTAGCCTCTCCTACAATGAGCAGTTCTTC. Amino acids: CSAATSLSYNEQFF. This chain connects TRBV20-1 to TRBJ2-1; possibly TRBD2 for D (6 bases). V lost 5 bases, J lost 0 bases, and 11 bases lay in between. Germline-derived CDR1 and CDR2 are DFQATT and SNEGSKA (reference sequence). The CDR3 extends over 14 amino acids.

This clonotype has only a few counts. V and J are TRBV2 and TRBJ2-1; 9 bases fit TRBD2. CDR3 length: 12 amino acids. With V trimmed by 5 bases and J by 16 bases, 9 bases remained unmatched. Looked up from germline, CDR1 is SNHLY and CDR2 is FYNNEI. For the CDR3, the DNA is TGTGCCAGCAGTACCCTAGCGGGGTCCGAATTCTTC. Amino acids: CASSTLAGSEFF.

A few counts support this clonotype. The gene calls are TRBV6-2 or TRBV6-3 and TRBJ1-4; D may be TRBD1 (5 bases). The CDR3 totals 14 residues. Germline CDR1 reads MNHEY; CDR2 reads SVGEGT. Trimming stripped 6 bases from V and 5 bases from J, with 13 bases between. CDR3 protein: CASRRYRMNEKLFF. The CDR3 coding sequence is TGTGCCAGCAGGAGGTACAGGATGAATGAAAAACTGTTTTTT.

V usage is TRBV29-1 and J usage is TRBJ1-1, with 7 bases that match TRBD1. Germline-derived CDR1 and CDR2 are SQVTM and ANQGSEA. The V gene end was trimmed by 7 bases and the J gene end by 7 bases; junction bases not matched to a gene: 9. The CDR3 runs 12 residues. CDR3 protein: CSATGSGSEAFF. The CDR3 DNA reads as TGCAGCGCGACAGGGAGCGGGAGTGAAGCTTTCTTT.

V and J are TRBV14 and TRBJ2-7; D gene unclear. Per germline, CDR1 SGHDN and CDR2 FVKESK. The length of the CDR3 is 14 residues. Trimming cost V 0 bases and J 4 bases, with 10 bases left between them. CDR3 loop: CASSQDFWVYEQYF. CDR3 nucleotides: TGTGCCAGCAGCCAAGACTTTTGGGTTTACGAGCAGTACTTC.

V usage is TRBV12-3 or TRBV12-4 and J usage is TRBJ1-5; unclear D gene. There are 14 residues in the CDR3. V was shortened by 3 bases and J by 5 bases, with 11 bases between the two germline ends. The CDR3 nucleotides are TGTGCCAGCAGTTTCGGAGGGCCGGATCAGCCCCAGCATTTT. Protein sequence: CASSFGGPDQPQHF.

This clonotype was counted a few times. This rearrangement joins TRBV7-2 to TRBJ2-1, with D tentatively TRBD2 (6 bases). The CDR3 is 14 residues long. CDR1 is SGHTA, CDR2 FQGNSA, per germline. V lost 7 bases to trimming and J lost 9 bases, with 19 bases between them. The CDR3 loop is CASTQAGPNGEQFF. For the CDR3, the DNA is TGTGCCAGCACCCAAGCGGGTCCCAACGGTGAGCAGTTCTTC.

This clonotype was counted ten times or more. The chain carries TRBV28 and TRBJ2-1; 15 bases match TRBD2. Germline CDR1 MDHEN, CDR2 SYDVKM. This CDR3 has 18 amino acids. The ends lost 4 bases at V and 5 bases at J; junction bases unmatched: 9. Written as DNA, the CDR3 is TGTGCCAGCAGTTCCTCCGGGACTAGCGGGGGGCCTGACAATGAGCAGTTCTTC. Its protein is CASSSSGTSGGPDNEQFF. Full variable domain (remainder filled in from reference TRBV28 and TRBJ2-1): DVKVTQSSRYLVKRTGEKVFLECVQDMDHENMFWYRQDPGLGLRLIYFSYDVKMKEKGDIPEGYSVSREKKERFSLILESASTNQTSMYLCASSSSGTSGGPDNEQFFGPGTRLTVL.

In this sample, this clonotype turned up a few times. In DNA, the CDR3 is TGTGCCAGCAGTGAACACGGGACAGTTAGTAATGAAAAACTGTTTTTT. Encoded protein: CASSEHGTVSNEKLFF. The V and J genes are TRBV25-1 and TRBJ1-4, with 7 positions matching TRBD1. The CDR3 has 16 residues. V dropped 2 bases and J dropped 4; count of bases not matched to a gene: 7. Germline V gives CDR1 MGHDK, CDR2 SYGVNS.